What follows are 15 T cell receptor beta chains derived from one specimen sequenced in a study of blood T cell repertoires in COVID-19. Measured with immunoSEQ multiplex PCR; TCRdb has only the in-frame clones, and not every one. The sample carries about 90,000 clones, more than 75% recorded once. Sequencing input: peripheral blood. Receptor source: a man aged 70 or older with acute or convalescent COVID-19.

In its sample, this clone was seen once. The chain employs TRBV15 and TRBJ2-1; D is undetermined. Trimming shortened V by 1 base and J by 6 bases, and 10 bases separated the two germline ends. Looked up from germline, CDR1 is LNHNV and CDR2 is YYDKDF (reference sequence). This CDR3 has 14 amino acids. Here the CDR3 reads CATSRGSLGNEQFF. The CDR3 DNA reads TGTGCCACCAGCAGAGGCTCGCTAGGCAATGAGCAGTTCTTC.

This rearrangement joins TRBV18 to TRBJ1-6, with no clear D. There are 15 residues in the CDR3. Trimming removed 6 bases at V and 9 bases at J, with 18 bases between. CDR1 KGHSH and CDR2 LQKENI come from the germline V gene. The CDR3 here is CASSTSPPGGSPLHF. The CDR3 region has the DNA TGTGCCAGCTCGACGAGCCCACCGGGAGGTTCACCCCTCCACTTT.

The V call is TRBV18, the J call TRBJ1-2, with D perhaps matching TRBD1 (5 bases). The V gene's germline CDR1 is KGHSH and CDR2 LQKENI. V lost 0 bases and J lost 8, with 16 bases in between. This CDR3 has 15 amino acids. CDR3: CASSPPSVGGTGYTF. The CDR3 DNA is TGTGCCAGCTCACCACCGTCGGTCGGGGGAACAGGCTACACCTTC.

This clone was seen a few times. CDR3 DNA sequence: TGTGCCAGCAGCGACCTCCCGGGACAGGTCCTCTCTGGGGCCAACGTCCTGACTTTC. It specifies CASSDLPGQVLSGANVLTF. The V and J genes are TRBV21-1 and TRBJ2-6; the D call in the table, TRBD1, was not verified against the DNA. TRBV21-1 is annotated as a pseudogene. CDR3 length: 19 residues.

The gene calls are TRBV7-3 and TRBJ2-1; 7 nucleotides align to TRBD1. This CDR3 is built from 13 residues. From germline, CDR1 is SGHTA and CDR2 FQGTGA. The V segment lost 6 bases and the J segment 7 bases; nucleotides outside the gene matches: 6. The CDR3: CASSRTRGNEQFF. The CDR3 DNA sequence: TGTGCCAGCAGTCGTACCAGGGGGAATGAGCAGTTCTTC.

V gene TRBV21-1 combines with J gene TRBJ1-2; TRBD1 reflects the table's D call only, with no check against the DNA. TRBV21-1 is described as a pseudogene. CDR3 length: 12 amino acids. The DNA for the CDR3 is TGTGCCAGCAGCAAAGAGGGGTTTGGCTACACCTTC. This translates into CASSKEGFGYTF.

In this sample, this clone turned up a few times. The CDR3 DNA sequence: TGTGCCACCCGACAGGGACCCTACAATGAGCAGTTCTTC. It codes for CATRQGPYNEQFF. This chain joins TRBV10-3 and TRBJ2-1; 7 bases line up with TRBD1. Looked up from germline, CDR1 is ENHRY and CDR2 is SYGVKD. This CDR3 contains 13 residues. J gave up 2 bases and V 10 bases, and 5 bases lay outside the gene matches.

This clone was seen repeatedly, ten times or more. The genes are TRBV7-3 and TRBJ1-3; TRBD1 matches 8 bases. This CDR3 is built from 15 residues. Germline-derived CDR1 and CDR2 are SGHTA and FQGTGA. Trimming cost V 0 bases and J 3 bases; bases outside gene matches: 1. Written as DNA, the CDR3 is TGTGCCAGCAGCTTAACCGGACAGGGTGGAAACACCATATATTTT. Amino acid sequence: CASSLTGQGGNTIYF.

CDR3 DNA sequence: TGTGCCAGCAGTCCCACGGGAGGGGGGTACAATGAGCAGTTCTTC. Amino acids: CASSPTGGGYNEQFF. The rearrangement joins TRBV28 to TRBJ2-1, with 8 bases fitting TRBD2. Per germline, CDR1 MDHEN and CDR2 SYDVKM. This CDR3 has 15 amino acids. J was trimmed by 4 bases and V by 5 bases; bases with no gene match: 7.

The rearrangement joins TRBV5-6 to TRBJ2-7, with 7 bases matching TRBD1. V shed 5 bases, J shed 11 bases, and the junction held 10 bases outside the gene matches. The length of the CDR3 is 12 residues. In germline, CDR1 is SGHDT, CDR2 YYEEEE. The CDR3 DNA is TGTGCCAGCAGGCGTCCGGGACAGAAGGAGTACGTC. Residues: CASRRPGQKEYV.

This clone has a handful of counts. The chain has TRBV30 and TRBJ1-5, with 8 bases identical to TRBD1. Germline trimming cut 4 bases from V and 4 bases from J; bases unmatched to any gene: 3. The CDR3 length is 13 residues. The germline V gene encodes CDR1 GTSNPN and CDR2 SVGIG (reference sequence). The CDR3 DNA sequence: TGTGCCTGGACAGGGGGCGGGAATCAGCCCCAGCATTTT. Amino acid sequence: CAWTGGGNQPQHF.

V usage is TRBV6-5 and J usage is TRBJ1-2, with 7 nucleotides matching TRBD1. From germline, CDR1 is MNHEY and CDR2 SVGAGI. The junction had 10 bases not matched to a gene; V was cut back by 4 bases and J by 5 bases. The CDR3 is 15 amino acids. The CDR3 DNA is TGTGCCAGCAGTTCACCTTACAGGGGACCATATGGCTACACCTTC. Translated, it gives CASSSPYRGPYGYTF.

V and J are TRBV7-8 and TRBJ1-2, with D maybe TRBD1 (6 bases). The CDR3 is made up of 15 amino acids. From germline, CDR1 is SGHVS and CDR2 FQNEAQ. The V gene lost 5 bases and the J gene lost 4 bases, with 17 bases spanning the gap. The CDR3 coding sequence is TGTGCCAGCAGCCCGACAAGGGACACTTTCTATGGCTACACCTTC. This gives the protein CASSPTRDTFYGYTF.

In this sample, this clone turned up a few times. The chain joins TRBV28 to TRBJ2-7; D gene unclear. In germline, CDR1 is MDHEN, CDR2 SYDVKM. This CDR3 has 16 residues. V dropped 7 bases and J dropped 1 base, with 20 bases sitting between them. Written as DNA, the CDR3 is TGTGCCAGCACCGACGCTGACTCGCGCAAATCCTACGAGCAGTACTTC. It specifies CASTDADSRKSYEQYF.

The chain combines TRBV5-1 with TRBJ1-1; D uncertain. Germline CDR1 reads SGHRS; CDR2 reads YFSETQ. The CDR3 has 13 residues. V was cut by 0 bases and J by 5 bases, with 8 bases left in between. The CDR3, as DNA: TGCGCCAGCAGCTTGGGCGGGGAGACTGAAGCTTTCTTT. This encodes CASSLGGETEAFF.